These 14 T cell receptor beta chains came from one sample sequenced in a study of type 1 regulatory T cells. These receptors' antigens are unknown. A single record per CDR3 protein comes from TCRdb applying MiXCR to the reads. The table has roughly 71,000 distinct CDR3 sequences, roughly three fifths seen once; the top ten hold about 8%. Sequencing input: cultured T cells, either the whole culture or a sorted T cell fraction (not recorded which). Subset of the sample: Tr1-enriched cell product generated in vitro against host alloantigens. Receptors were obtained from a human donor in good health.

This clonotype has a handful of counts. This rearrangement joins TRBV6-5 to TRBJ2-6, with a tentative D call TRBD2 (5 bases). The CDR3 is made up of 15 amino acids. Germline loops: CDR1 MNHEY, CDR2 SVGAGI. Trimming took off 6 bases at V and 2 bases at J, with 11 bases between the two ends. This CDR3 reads CASSRTGAGANVLTF. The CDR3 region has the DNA TGTGCCAGCAGCCGGACCGGGGCTGGGGCCAACGTCCTGACTTTC.

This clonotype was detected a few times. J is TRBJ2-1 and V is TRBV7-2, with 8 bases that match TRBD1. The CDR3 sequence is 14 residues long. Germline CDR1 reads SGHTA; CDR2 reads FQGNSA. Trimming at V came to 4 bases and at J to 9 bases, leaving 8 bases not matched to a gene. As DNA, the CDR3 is TGTGCCAGCAGCTCCAGGACAGGGCAAGGTGAGCAGTTCTTC. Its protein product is CASSSRTGQGEQFF.

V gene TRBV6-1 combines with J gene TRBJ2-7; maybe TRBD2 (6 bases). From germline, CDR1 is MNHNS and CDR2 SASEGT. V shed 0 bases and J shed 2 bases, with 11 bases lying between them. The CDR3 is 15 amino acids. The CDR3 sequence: CASSEADGSPYEQYF. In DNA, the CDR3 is TGTGCCAGCAGTGAAGCGGACGGGAGCCCCTACGAGCAGTACTTC.

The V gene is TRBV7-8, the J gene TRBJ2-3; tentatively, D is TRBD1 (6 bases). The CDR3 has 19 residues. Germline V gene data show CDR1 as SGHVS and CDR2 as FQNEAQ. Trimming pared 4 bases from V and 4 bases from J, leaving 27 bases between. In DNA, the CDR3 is TGTGCCAGCAGCTCGCTAACCTTCCGGACAGTTCAAGAAGCAGATACGCAGTATTTT. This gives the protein CASSSLTFRTVQEADTQYF.

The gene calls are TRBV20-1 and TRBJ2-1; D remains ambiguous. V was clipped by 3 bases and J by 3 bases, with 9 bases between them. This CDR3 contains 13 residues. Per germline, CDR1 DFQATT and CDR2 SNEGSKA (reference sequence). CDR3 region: CSARSYSYNEQFF. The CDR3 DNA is TGCAGTGCTAGGTCTTACAGCTACAATGAGCAGTTCTTC.

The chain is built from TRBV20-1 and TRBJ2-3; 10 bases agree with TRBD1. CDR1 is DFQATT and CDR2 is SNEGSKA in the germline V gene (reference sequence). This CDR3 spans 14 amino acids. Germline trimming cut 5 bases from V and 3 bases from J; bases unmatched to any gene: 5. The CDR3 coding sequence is TGCAGTGCTTCGGGGACAGGGGCAACAGATACGCAGTATTTT. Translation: CSASGTGATDTQYF.

This chain's CDR3 is CASSLSDRAYNEQFF. The CDR3, as DNA: TGTGCCAGCAGCTTATCCGACAGGGCCTACAATGAGCAGTTCTTC. The genes are TRBV5-5 and TRBJ2-1; 7 nucleotides agree with TRBD1. The V and J ends lost 2 bases and 2 bases, in that order; junction bases with no gene match: 4. This CDR3 has 15 residues. Per the germline V gene, CDR1 is SGHKS and CDR2 is YYEKEE (reference sequence).

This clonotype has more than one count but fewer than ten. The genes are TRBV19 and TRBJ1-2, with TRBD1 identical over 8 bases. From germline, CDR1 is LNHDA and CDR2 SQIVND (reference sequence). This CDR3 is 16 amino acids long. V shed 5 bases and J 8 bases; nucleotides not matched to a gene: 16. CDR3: CASSLGQAEPSQGYTF. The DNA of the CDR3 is TGTGCCAGTAGTCTGGGACAGGCTGAACCGTCGCAGGGCTACACCTTC. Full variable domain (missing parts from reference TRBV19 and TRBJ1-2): DGGITQSPKYLFRKEGQNVTLSCEQNLNHDAMYWYRQDPGQGLRLIYYSQIVNDFQKGDIAEGYSVSREKKESFPLTVTSAQKNPTAFYLCASSLGQAEPSQGYTFGSGTRLTVV.

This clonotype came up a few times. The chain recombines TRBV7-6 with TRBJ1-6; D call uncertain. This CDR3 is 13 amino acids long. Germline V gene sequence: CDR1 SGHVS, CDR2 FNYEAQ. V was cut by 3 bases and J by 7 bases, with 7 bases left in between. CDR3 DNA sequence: TGTGCCAGCAGCTTTGGACTAAATTCACCCCTCCACTTT. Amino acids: CASSFGLNSPLHF.

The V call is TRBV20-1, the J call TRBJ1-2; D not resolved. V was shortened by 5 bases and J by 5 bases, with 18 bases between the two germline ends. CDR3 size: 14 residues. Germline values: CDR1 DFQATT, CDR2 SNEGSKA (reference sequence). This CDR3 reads CSAVPSRGPYGYTF. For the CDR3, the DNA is TGCAGTGCTGTCCCTTCCCGGGGTCCTTATGGCTACACCTTC.

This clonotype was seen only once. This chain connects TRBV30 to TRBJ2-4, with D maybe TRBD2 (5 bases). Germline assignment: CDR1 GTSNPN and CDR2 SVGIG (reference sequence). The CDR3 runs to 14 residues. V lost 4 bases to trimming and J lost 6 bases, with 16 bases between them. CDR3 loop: CAWIPPLVGNIQYF. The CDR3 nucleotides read TGTGCCTGGATACCCCCACTAGTGGGAAACATTCAGTACTTC.

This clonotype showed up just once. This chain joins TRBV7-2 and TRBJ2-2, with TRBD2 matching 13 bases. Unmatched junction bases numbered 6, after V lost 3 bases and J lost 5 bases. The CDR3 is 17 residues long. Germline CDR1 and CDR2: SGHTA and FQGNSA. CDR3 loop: CASSFGLAGAGTGELFF. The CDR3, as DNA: TGTGCCAGCAGCTTTGGACTAGCGGGAGCGGGGACCGGGGAGCTGTTTTTT.

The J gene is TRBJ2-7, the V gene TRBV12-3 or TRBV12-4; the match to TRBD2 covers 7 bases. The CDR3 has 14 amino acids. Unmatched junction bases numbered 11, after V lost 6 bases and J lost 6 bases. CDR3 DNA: TGTGCCAGCAGGCCGTCTGGGACGGGGGGCGAGCAGTACTTC. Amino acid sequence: CASRPSGTGGEQYF.

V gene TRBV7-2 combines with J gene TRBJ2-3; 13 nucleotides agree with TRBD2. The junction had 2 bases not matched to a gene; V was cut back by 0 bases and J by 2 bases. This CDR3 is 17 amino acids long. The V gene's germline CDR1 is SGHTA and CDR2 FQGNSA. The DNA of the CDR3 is TGTGCCAGCAGCTTAGCGGGGACTAGCGGGGTCACAGATACGCAGTATTTT. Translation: CASSLAGTSGVTDTQYF.